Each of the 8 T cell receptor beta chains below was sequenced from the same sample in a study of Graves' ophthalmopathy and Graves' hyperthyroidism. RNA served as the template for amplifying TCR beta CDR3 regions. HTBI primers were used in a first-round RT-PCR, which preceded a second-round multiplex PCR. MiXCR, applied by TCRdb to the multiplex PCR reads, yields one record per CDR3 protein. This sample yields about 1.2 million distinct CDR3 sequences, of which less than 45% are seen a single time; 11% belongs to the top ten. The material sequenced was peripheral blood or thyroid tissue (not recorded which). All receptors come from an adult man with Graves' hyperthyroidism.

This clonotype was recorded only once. The CDR3 region is CASSVVGTTTGELFF. The CDR3 nucleotides read TGTGCCAGCAGCGTGGTCGGGACAACCACCGGGGAGCTGTTTTTT. The chain combines TRBV9 with TRBJ2-2, with D tentatively TRBD1 (6 bases). Trimming shortened V by 2 bases and J by 4 bases, and 12 bases separated the two germline ends. CDR3 length: 15 residues. CDR1 is SGDLS, CDR2 YYNGEE, per germline.

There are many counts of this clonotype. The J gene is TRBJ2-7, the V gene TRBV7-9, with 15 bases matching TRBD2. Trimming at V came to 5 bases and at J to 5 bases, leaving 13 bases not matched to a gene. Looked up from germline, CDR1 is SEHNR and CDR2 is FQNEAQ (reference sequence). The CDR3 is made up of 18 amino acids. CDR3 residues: CASSQTTGTSGRTHEQYF. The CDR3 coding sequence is TGTGCCAGCAGCCAGACGACCGGGACTAGCGGGAGGACTCACGAGCAGTACTTC.

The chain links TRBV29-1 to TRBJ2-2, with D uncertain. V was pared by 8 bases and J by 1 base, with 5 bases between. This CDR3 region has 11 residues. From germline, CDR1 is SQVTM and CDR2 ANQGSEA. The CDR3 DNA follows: TGCAGCTCCCTGAACACCGGGGAGCTGTTTTTT. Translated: CSSLNTGELFF.

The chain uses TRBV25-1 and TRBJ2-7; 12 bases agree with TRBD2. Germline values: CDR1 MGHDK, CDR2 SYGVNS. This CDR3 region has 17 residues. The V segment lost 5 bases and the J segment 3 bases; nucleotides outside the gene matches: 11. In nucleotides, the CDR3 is TGTGCCAGCAGTTTGTCACTAGCGGGAGGATCCCGCTACGAGCAGTACTTC. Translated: CASSLSLAGGSRYEQYF.

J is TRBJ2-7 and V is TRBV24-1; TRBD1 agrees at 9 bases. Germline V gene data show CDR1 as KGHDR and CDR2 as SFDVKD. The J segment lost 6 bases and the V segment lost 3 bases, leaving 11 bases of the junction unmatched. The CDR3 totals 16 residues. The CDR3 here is CATSDTTGGYRGEQYF. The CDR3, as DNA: TGTGCCACCAGTGATACGACAGGGGGATATCGGGGCGAGCAGTACTTC.

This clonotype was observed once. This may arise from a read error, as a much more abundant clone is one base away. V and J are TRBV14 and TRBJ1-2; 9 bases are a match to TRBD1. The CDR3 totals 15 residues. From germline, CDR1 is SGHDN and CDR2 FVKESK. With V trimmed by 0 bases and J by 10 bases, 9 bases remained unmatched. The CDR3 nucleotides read TGTGCCAGCAGCCAAGATCCGACAGGGGGTCATGACTACACCTTC. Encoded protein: CASSQDPTGGHDYTF.

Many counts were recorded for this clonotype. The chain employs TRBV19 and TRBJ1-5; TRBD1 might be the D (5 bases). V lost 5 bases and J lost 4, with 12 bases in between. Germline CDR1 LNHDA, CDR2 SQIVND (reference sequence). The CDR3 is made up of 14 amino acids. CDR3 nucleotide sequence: TGTGCCAGTAGTGGCCGACAGATGAATCAGCCCCAGCATTTT. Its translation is CASSGRQMNQPQHF.

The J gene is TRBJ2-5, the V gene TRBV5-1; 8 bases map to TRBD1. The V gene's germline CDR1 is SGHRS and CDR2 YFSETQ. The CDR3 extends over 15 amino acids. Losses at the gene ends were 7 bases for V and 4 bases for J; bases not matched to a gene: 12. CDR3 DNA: TGCGCCAGCGGCACGCGGACAGGGCTCGGAGAGACCCAGTACTTC. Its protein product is CASGTRTGLGETQYF.